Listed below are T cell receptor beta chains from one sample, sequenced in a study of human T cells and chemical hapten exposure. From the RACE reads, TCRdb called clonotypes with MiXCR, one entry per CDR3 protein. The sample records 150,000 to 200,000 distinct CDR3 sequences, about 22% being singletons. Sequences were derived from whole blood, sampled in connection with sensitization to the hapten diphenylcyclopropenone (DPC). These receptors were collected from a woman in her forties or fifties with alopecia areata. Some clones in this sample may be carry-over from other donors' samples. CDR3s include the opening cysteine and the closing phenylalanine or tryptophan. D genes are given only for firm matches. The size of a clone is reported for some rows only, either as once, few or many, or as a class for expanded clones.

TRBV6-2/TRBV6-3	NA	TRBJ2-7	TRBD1	CALRQGSIEQYF	TGTGCCCTACGACAGGGTTCAATCGAGCAGTACTTC
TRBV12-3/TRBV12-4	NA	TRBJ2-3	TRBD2	CASSSLTREVDTQYF	TGTGCCAGCAGTTCCCTCACGCGGGAGGTAGATACGCAGTATTTT
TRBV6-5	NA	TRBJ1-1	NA	CASRLTTGNTEAFF	TGTGCCAGCAGACTTACGACAGGGAACACTGAAGCTTTCTTT
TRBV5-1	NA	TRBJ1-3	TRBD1	CASSEDRGGGNTIYF	TGCGCCAGCAGCGAGGACAGGGGAGGCGGAAACACCATATATTTT
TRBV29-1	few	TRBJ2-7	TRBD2	CSVLTAGDEQYF	TGCAGCGTTCTCACGGCGGGGGACGAGCAGTACTTC
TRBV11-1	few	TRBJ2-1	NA	CASSIPGANQGQFF	TGTGCCAGCAGCATTCCGGGAGCCAACCAAGGGCAGTTCTTC
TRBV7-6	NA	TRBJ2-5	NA	CASSYSAQETQYF	TGTGCCAGCAGCTACTCGGCACAAGAGACCCAGTACTTC
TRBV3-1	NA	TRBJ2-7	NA	CASSPRLASSYYEQYF	TGTGCCAGCAGCCCCCGACTCGCCTCATCCTACTACGAGCAGTACTTC
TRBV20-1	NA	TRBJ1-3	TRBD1	CSATQGAVDGNTIYF	TGCAGTGCCACGCAGGGGGCCGTAGATGGAAACACCATATATTTT
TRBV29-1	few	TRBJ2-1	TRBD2	CSGEGRSYNEQFF	TGCAGCGGGGAGGGTCGTTCCTACAATGAGCAGTTCTTC
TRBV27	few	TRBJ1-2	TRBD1	CASSSTGGQYGYTF	TGTGCCAGCAGTTCGACAGGGGGCCAGTATGGCTACACCTTC
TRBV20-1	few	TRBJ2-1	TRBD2	CSARDPTSGRVNEQFF	TGCAGTGCTAGAGATCCTACCAGCGGGAGGGTGAATGAGCAGTTCTTC
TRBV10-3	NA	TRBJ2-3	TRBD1	CAISGRTGSTDTQYF	TGTGCCATCTCCGGTAGGACAGGGTCCACAGATACGCAGTATTTT
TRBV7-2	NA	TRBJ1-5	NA	CASSAGHLGSQHF	TGTGCCAGCAGTGCCGGACACCTGGGGTCCCAGCATTTT
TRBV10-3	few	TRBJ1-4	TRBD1	CAISPGTGGEKLFF	TGTGCCATCAGCCCCGGGACAGGGGGCGAAAAACTGTTTTTT
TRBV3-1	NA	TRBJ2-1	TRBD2	CASSQDLAGGLNEQFF	TGTGCCAGCAGCCAAGATCTGGCGGGAGGACTCAATGAGCAGTTCTTC
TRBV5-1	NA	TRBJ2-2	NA	CASSSPLFGQSNTGELFF	TGCGCCAGCAGCTCTCCACTTTTCGGACAGTCGAACACCGGGGAGCTGTTTTTT
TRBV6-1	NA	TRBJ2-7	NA	CASRTGLEGSYEQYF	TGTGCCAGCAGAACGGGGTTGGAGGGATCCTACGAGCAGTACTTC
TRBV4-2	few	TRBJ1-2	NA	CASSPLEGNYGYTF	TGTGCCAGCAGCCCGCTCGAAGGGAACTATGGCTACACCTTC
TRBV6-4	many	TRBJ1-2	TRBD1	CASSEGQGADGYTF	TGTGCCAGCAGCGAAGGACAGGGCGCGGATGGCTACACCTTC
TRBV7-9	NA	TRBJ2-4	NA	CASSLTLAEGVKNIQYF	TGTGCCAGCAGCTTAACTCTAGCCGAGGGGGTCAAAAACATTCAGTACTTC
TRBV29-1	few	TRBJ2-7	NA	CSASKGPQRDEQYF	TGCAGCGCCAGCAAGGGGCCCCAACGGGACGAGCAGTACTTC
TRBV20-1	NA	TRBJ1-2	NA	CSAPDKKNYGYTF	TGCAGTGCCCCGGACAAGAAAAACTATGGCTACACCTTC